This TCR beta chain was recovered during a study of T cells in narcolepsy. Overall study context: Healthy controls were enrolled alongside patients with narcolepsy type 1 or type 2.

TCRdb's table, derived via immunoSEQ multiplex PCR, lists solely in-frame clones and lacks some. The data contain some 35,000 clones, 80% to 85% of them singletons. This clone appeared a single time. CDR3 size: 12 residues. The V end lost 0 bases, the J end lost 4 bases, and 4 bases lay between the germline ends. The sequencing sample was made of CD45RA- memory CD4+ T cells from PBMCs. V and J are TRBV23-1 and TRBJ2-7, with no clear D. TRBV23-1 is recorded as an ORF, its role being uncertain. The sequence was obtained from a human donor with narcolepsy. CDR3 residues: CASSQSGYEQYF. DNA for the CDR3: TGCGCCAGCAGTCAATCGGGTTACGAGCAGTACTTC.